This entry lists 2 T cell receptor beta chains sequenced from one sample in a study of OX40 agonist ivuxolimab in advanced cancers. Some clones are missing from TCRdb's copy, which holds only in-frame ones; the method was immunoSEQ multiplex PCR. The sample contains around 56,000 clones, 65% to 85% of which appear only once. The sequencing here drew on CD4+ or CD8+ T cells sorted from blood, taken in a trial of the OX40 agonist ivuxolimab. These receptors were obtained from an adult with an advanced solid tumor such as melanoma, head and neck, liver or kidney cancer.

A single count supports this clone. Different DNA sequences within this sample yield the same CDR3. The chain employs TRBV29-1 and TRBJ1-2; D may be TRBD1 (5 bases). This CDR3 comprises 11 residues. Germline CDR1 SQVTM, CDR2 ANQGSEA. Trimming took 3 bases from V and 5 from J, leaving 7 bases between them. The chain's CDR3 is CSVEEGYGYTF. The CDR3 DNA reads TGCAGCGTTGAGGAGGGGTATGGCTACACCTTC.

The V and J genes are TRBV9 and TRBJ1-1, with D unclear. Looked up from germline, CDR1 is SGDLS and CDR2 is YYNGEE. V was cut by 1 base and J by 1 base, with 11 bases left in between. The CDR3 contains 15 residues. The CDR3 sequence: CASSVQVPGNTEAFF. For the CDR3, the DNA is TGTGCCAGCAGCGTACAGGTCCCGGGGAACACTGAAGCTTTCTTT.